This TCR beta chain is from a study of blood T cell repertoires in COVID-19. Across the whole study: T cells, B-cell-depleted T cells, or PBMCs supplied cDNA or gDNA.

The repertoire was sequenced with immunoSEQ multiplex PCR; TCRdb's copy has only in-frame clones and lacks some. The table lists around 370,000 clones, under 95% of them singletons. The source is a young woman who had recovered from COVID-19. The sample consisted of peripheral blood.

The CDR3: CASGLAGGNPPNYGYTF. CDR3 nucleotide sequence: TGTGCTAGTGGTTTGGCAGGCGGGAACCCCCCTAACTATGGCTACACCTTC. The J gene is TRBJ1-2, the V gene TRBV12-5, with D hard to call. V dropped 1 base and J dropped 0 bases, with 15 bases sitting between them. The CDR3 consists of 17 residues. The germline CDR1 and CDR2 sequences are LGHNT and FRNRAP.